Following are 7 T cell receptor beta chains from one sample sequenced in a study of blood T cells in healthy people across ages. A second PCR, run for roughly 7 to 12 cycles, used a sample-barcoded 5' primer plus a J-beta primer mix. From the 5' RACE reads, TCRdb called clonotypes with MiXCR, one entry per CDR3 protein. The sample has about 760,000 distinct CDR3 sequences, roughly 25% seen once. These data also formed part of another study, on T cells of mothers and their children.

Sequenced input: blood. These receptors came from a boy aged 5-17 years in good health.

The CDR3 sequence is CASTGFWVPHPISGTRHEQYF. The CDR3 coding sequence is TGTGCCAGCACCGGGTTCTGGGTTCCCCACCCCATTAGCGGGACACGCCACGAGCAGTACTTC. V is TRBV21-1 and J is TRBJ2-7; the D call TRBD2 from the table was never checked on the DNA. TRBV21-1 is tagged as a pseudogene. This CDR3 is built from 21 residues.

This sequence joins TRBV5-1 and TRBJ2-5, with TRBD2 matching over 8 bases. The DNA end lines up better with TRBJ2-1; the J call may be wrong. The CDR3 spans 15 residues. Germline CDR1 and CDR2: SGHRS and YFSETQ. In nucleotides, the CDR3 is TGCGCCAGCAGCTTTATAGCGGGGACCTACAATGAGCAGTTCTTC. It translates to CASSFIAGTYNEQFF.

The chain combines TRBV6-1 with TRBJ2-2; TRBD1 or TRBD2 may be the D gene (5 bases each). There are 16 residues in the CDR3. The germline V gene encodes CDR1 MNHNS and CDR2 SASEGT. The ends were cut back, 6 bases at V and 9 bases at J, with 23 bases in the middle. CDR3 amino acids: CASSLRDGLTVWELFF. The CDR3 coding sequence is TGTGCCAGCAGCCTTCGGGACGGGTTGACTGTTTGGGAGCTGTTTTTT.

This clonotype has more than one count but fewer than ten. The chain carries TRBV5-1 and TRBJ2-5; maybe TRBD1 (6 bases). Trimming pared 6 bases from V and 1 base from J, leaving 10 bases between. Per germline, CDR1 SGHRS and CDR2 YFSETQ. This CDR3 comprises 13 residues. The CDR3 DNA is TGCGCCAGCACGGAGGACAGCCAAGAGACCCAGTACTTC. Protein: CASTEDSQETQYF.

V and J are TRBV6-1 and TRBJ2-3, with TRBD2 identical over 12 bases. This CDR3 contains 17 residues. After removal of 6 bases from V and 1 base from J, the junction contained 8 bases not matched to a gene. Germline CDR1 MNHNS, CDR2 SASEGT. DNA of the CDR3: TGTGCCAGCAGACCCGGACTAGCGGGAACGGGCACAGATACGCAGTATTTT. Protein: CASRPGLAGTGTDTQYF.

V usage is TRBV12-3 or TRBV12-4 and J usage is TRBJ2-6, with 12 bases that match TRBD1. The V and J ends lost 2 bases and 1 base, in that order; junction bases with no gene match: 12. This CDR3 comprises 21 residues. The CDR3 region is CASSLSPGQGARDSGANVLTF. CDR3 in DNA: TGTGCCAGCAGTTTATCTCCGGGACAGGGGGCTCGGGATTCTGGGGCCAACGTCCTGACTTTC.

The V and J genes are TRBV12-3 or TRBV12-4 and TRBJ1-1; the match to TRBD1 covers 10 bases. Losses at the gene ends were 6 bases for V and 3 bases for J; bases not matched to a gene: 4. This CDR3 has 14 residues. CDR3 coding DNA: TGTGCCAGCAGGCCGACAGGGGGCCACACTGAAGCTTTCTTT. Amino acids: CASRPTGGHTEAFF.